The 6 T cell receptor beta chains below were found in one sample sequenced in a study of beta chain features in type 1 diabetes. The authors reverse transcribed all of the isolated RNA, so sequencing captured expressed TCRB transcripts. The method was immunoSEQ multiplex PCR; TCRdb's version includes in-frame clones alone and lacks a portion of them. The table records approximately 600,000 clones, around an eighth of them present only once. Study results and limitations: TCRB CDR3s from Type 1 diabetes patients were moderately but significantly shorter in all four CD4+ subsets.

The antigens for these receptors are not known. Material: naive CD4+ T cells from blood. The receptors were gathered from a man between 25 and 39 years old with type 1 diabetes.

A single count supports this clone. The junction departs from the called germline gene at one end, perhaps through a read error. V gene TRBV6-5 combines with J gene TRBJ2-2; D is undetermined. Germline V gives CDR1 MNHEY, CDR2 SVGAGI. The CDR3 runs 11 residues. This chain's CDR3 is CASTNAGELFF. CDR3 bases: TGTGCCAGCACGAACGCCGGGGAGCTGTTTTTT.

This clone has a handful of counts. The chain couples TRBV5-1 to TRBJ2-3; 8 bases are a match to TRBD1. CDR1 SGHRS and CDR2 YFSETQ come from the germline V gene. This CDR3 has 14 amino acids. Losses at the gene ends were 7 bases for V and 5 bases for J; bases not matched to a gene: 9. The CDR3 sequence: CASGDGQGIDTQYF. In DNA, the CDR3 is TGCGCCAGCGGAGACGGACAGGGAATAGATACGCAGTATTTT.

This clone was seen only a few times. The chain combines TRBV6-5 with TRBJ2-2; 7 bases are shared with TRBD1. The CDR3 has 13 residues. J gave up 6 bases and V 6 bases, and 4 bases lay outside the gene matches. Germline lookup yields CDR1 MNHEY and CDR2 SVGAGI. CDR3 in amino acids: CASRDRNAGELFF. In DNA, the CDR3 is TGTGCCAGCAGGGACAGGAATGCCGGGGAGCTGTTTTTT.

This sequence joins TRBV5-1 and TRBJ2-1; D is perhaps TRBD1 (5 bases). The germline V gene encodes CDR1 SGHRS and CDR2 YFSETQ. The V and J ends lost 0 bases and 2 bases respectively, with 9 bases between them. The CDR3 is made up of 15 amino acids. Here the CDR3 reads CASSLEGAAYNEQFF. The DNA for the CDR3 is TGCGCCAGCAGCTTGGAAGGGGCAGCCTACAATGAGCAGTTCTTC.

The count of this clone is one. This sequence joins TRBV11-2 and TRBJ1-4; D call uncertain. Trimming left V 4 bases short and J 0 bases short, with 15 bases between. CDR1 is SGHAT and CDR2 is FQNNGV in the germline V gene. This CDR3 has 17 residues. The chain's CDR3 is CASSSRTDPSTNEKLFF. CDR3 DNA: TGTGCCAGCAGCTCAAGGACGGACCCCTCAACTAATGAAAAACTGTTTTTT. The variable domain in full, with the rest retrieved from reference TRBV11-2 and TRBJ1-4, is EAGVAQSPRYKIIEKRQSVAFWCNPISGHATLYWYQQILGQGPKLLIQFQNNGVVDDSQLPKDRFSAERLKGVDSTLKIQPAKLEDSAVYLCASSSRTDPSTNEKLFFGSGTQLSVL.

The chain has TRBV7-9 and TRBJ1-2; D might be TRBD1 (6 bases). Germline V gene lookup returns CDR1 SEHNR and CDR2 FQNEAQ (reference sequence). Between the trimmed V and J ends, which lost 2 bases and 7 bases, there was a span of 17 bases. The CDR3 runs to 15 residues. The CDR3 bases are TGTGCCAGCAGCTTACAATCAGGGGTAGGAAGTGGCTACACCTTC. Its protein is CASSLQSGVGSGYTF.